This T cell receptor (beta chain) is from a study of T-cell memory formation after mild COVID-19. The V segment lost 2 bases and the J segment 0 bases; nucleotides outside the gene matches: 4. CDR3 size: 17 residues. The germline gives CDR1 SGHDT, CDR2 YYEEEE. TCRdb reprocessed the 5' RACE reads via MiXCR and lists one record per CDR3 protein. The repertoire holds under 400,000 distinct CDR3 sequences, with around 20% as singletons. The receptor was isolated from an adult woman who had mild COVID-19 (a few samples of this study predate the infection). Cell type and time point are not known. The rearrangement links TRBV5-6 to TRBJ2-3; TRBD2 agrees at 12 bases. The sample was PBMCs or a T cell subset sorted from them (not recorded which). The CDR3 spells CASSFASGRASTDTQYF. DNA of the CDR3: TGTGCCAGCAGCTTCGCTAGCGGGAGGGCGAGCACAGATACGCAGTATTTT. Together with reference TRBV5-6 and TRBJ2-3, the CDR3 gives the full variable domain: DAGVTQSPTHLIKTRGQQVTLRCSPKSGHDTVSWYQQALGQGPQFIFQYYEEEERQRGNFPDRFSGHQFPNYSSELNVNALLLGDSALYLCASSFASGRASTDTQYFGPGTRLTVL.